Listed here is a single TCR beta chain. This receptor's antigen is unknown. Base-call qualities are not available, and no considerably larger clone is one nucleotide away. The 39 donors, aged about 6 to 90 years, were systemically healthy Caucasian individuals from Russia. Around 9.9 milliliters of peripheral blood were collected from each donor into EDTA-treated Vacutainer tubes. PBMCs were isolated by Ficoll-Paque density-gradient centrifugation, with at least 6 million obtained per sample. Total RNA, at least 5 micrograms per sample, was extracted from PBMCs with Trizol reagent. The percentages of naive CD45RAhigh/CD27high T cells were determined by flow cytometry on a PBMC aliquot from every donor. The data belong to a study of blood T cells in healthy people across ages (dated by TCRdb to 2014 to 2015). Regarding the complete study: In model experiments, template switching captured about one uniquely barcoded TCR beta cDNA molecule for every two T cells. The study measured age-related changes in TCR beta repertoire diversity using deep sequencing normalized with unique cDNA molecular identifiers. Donors were grouped into four age groups: young (average approximately 16 years), middle-aged (39), aged (approximately 58) and long-lived (less than 85). To avoid experimental bias, donors of different ages were randomly spread across the sequencing lanes. For two donors (one aged 18 to 30 and one aged 80 or older), the study analyzed two additional independent replicas of 1 million unique cDNA reads from the same blood draw.

Study-wide conclusions, independent of this receptor: Because profiling used bulk unsorted PBMCs, naive and antigen-experienced compartments could not be compared conclusively. Compared with the aged group, the long-lived group had more naive CD4+ T cells, fewer expanded clones and increased TCR diversity, suggesting age selection. As age increased, observed TCR beta diversity per million T cells dropped in a roughly linear way, and a significant reduction was already evident by age about 40. There was a strong correlation between observed TCR beta diversity and the percentage of naive T cells measured by flow cytometry. Because the CMV infection status of the donors was unknown, age-related changes in expanded clonotypes may potentially have been confounded. Estimates of total diversity from one million sequenced T cells were regarded as lower bounds and underestimates.

To prepare the library, 5' RACE was applied. Sequencing used an Illumina HiSeq 2500. A second PCR of about 6 to 11 cycles was performed with a sample-barcoded 5' primer and a J-beta primer mix. A template-switch 5' adaptor carrying 12 random nucleotides introduced a unique molecular identifier onto each TCR beta cDNA molecule. Each sample yielded at least 3 million CDR3-containing paired-end reads. First-strand cDNA was synthesized from all RNA with the Mint cDNA synthesis kit, primed by a TRBC-specific oligonucleotide. Following uracil-DNA glycosylase treatment, all cDNA underwent a first 18-cycle PCR with the universal primers M1SS and BC2_uni_R. Per the authors' processing: Each sample was normalized by randomly selecting 1 million high-quality reads, each carrying a distinct molecular identifier. Instead of being binned into consensus sequences, reads that shared molecular identifiers were thrown out. CDR3 identification, clonotype clustering and error correction used MiTCR with a Q25 quality threshold and the strictest error-elimination algorithm. A nonparametric unseen species model using Euler transformation provided a lower-bound estimate of total TCR beta diversity. TCRdb took the public reads, trimmed them with fastp at Q25, ran MiXCR for clone calling and kept in-frame beta chains. CDR3 protein sequences are deduplicated, and each keeps its most common genes and DNA. None of the V and J calls come from the authors' own analysis; TCRdb made them. The sample table holds about 640,000 distinct CDR3 sequences, of which 58% were seen once. The ten most abundant clones make up around 37% of the sample.

CDR1 and CDR2, per the germline V gene (reference sequence), are LGHDT and YNNKEL. The CDR3 spans 14 residues, from the cysteine through the phenylalanine. Only the CDR3 portion is preserved as DNA: 42 bases, with reading frame beginning at the first base. V gives up 0 bases and J gives up 4 bases, and the segment between their germline ends measures 8 bases. This sequence uses TRBV3-1 and TRBJ2-3; the D gene lacks a confident call. The specimen sequenced was blood. The source of this sequence is a man in his 60s in good health. The nucleotide sequence is TGTGCCAGCAGCCAAGATCCTCGGCCAGATACGCAGTATTTT. It specifies CASSQDPRPDTQYF.